The 12 T cell receptor beta chains reported below all come from one sample, sequenced in a study of blood T cell repertoires in COVID-19. Using immunoSEQ multiplex PCR, the repertoire was profiled, and TCRdb retains in-frame clones only, with some absent. The table includes 100,000 or so clones, roughly 85% detected once. The sample comprised peripheral blood. The receptors here all came from a woman in her 70s with active or convalescent COVID-19.

The chain joins TRBV4-1 to TRBJ1-5, with 11 positions matching TRBD1. This CDR3 is built from 19 residues. The V gene's germline CDR1 is MGHRA and CDR2 YSYEKL. V was pared by 0 bases and J by 3 bases, with 10 bases of the junction left unmatched. The CDR3 DNA is TGCGCCAGCAGCCAAGAGACCCCAGGACAGGGGGCTTTCAATCAGCCCCAGCATTTT. Protein product: CASSQETPGQGAFNQPQHF.

Only one count was recorded for this clone. The genes are TRBV12-3 or TRBV12-4 and TRBJ2-1, with 9 bases aligning to TRBD1. The CDR3 has 13 residues. The trim removed 7 bases at V and 8 bases at J, leaving 6 bases unmatched. This chain's CDR3 is CASNPDRGDEQFF. DNA of the CDR3: TGTGCCAGCAACCCAGACAGGGGGGATGAGCAGTTCTTC.

V usage is TRBV9 and J usage is TRBJ1-4; D perhaps matches TRBD1 (5 bases). This CDR3 has 16 residues. Germline CDR1 is SGDLS and CDR2 is YYNGEE. V gave up 5 bases and J gave up 4 bases, with 18 bases separating them. In DNA, the CDR3 is TGTGCCAGCAGTGCCCCCGGAAGGGGCGGTAATGAAAAACTGTTTTTT. Protein sequence: CASSAPGRGGNEKLFF.

The chain is built from TRBV28 and TRBJ2-7; TRBD1 agrees at 9 bases. Germline V gene data show CDR1 as MDHEN and CDR2 as SYDVKM. V shed 4 bases and J 6 bases; nucleotides not matched to a gene: 10. This CDR3 has 15 amino acids. CDR3 sequence: CASSSYGTGTGEQYF. In DNA, the CDR3 is TGTGCCAGCAGTTCATATGGGACAGGGACCGGCGAGCAGTACTTC.

The V and J genes are TRBV7-9 and TRBJ2-7; D remains unclear. The V and J ends lost 6 bases and 6 bases respectively, with 15 bases between them. The CDR3 runs to 13 residues. Germline V CDR1 and CDR2: SEHNR, FQNEAQ (reference sequence). CDR3 protein: CASRTTGTGEQYF. The CDR3 nucleotides read TGTGCCAGCAGGACGACGGGTACGGGCGAGCAGTACTTC.

The CDR3 is CSVEGGQGAGTDTQYF. The CDR3 bases are TGCAGCGTTGAAGGGGGGCAGGGGGCAGGCACAGATACGCAGTATTTT. The chain recombines TRBV29-1 with TRBJ2-3; TRBD1 matches at 8 bases. This CDR3 is built from 16 residues. The ends lost 1 base at V and 1 base at J; junction bases unmatched: 7. Germline V gene data show CDR1 as SQVTM and CDR2 as ANQGSEA.

The rearrangement joins TRBV3-1 (or the pseudogene TRBV3-2) to TRBJ2-7; 11 bases fit TRBD2. Germline CDR1 is LGHDT and CDR2 is YNNKEL (reference sequence). Germline trimming cut 4 bases from V and 3 bases from J; bases unmatched to any gene: 2. The CDR3 length is 14 residues. The CDR3 DNA is TGTGCCAGCAGCCGCGGGACTAGCGGCTACGAGCAGTACTTC. Amino acids: CASSRGTSGYEQYF.

The rearrangement joins TRBV10-2 to TRBJ1-6; no reliable D call. The V and J ends lost 4 bases and 7 bases respectively, with 14 bases between them. Germline V gene lookup returns CDR1 WSHSY and CDR2 SAAADI. The CDR3 is 15 amino acids. The CDR3 DNA follows: TGCGCCAGCAGTGGTTGGGGAGTTGAGAATTCACCCCTCCACTTT. Its protein is CASSGWGVENSPLHF.

The V gene is TRBV28, the J gene TRBJ1-5; tentatively, D is TRBD1 (6 bases). This CDR3 has 15 amino acids. Germline V gene data show CDR1 as MDHEN and CDR2 as SYDVKM. Trimming cost V 5 bases and J 4 bases, with 15 bases left between them. DNA of the CDR3: TGTGCCAGCAGTCCCACCGGGACAAATAATCAGCCCCAGCATTTT. It yields the protein CASSPTGTNNQPQHF.

The rearrangement links TRBV12-5 to TRBJ2-7; D gene uncertain. CDR3 length: 13 amino acids. V shed 1 base and J shed 3 bases, with 7 bases lying between them. Germline V gene data show CDR1 as LGHNT and CDR2 as FRNRAP. CDR3 loop: CASGLDSFYEQYF. The CDR3 nucleotides read TGTGCTAGTGGTTTGGACAGTTTCTACGAGCAGTACTTC.

This clone came up a few times. This sequence joins TRBV19 and TRBJ2-3; D is unclear. Germline CDR1 and CDR2: LNHDA and SQIVND (reference sequence). V lost 3 bases and J 6 bases, leaving 10 bases between the germline ends. The CDR3 totals 13 residues. CDR3 coding DNA: TGTGCCAGTAGTATTCTACTCCACGATACGCAGTATTTT. This codes for CASSILLHDTQYF.

This clone was seen a handful of times. The chain uses TRBV6-2 or TRBV6-3 and TRBJ2-7; 12 bases fit TRBD1. Germline V gene lookup returns CDR1 MNHEY and CDR2 SVGEGT. This CDR3 has 14 amino acids. With 6 bases clipped from V and 4 bases from J, the junction kept 4 bases outside the gene matches. The DNA of the CDR3 is TGTGCCAGCAGCGGGACAGGGGGCAGGTACGAGCAGTACTTC. Its protein product is CASSGTGGRYEQYF.